The entry below describes one T cell receptor beta chain. What it recognizes is unknown. Assay: immunoSEQ multiplex PCR; the TCRdb copy retains only in-frame clones and omits some. The sample lists about 71,000 clones, 90% occurring once. The data derive from a study of graft-versus-host responses after intestinal transplantation. Overall study context: Transplant recipients had multivisceral, liver-intestinal, or isolated intestinal grafts. Study-level points and caveats: In recipient marrow, GvH clones were found, and some appeared first in ileum or blood.

The CDR3 has 14 amino acids. V dropped 6 bases and J dropped 4; count of bases not matched to a gene: 7. The germline V gene has CDR1 MNHEY and CDR2 SVGAGI. Sequenced material: unstimulated CD8+ T cells sorted from spleen or lymph node cells, taken before intestinal transplant. This rearrangement joins TRBV6-5 to TRBJ1-2; TRBD1 aligns across 8 bases. The receptor comes from a human donor who received an intestinal transplant. The CDR3 is CASSSGQGPYGYTF. CDR3 bases: TGTGCCAGCAGCTCCGGACAGGGCCCCTATGGCTACACCTTC.